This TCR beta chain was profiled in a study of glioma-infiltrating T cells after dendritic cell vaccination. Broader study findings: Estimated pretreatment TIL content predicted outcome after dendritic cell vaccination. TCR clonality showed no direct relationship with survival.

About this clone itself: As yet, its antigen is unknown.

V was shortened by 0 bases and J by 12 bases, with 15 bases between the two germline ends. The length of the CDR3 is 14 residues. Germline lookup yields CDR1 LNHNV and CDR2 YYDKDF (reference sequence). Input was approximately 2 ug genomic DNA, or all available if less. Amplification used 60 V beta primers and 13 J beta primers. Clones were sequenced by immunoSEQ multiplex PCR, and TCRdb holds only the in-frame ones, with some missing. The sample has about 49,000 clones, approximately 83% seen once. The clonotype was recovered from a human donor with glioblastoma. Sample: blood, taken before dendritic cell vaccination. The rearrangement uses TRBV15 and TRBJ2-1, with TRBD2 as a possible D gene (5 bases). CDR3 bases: TGTGCCACCAGCAGAGATGATCCCACGGCGGGGCAGTTCTTC. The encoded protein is CATSRDDPTAGQFF. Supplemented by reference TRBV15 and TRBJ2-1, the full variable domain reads DAMVIQNPRYQVTQFGKPVTLSCSQTLNHNVMYWYQQKSSQAPKLLFHYYDKDFNNEADTPDNFQSRRPNTSFCFLDIRSPGLGDTAMYLCATSRDDPTAGQFFGPGTRLTVL.